This T cell receptor (beta chain) was observed in a study of blood T cell repertoires in COVID-19. CDR3 size: 15 residues. With 0 bases removed from V and 1 base from J, the gap between germline ends came to 7 bases. In germline, CDR1 is LGHNA, CDR2 YSLEER. TCRdb's copy holds only in-frame clones and misses some; the assay was immunoSEQ multiplex PCR. The table has roughly 330,000 clones, more than 75% seen once. This TCR came from a woman in her forties or fifties with acute or convalescent COVID-19. V usage is TRBV4-3 and J usage is TRBJ1-3, with D hard to call. Sequencing was performed on peripheral blood. CDR3 nucleotides: TGCGCCAGCAGCCAAGACGCGGGATCTGGAAACACCATATATTTT. Amino acids: CASSQDAGSGNTIYF.